This T cell receptor beta chain was captured in a study of blood T cells in healthy people across ages. A second PCR, run for roughly 7 to 11 cycles, used a sample-barcoded 5' primer plus a J-beta primer mix. Each cDNA molecule received a tag from a template-switch adaptor that had 12 random nucleotides. TCRdb independently ran MiXCR on the 5' RACE reads; one entry per CDR3 protein. The sample shows some 1.5 million distinct CDR3 sequences, 35% to 45% of them seen only once. Trimming removed 5 bases from V and 6 bases from J, with 13 bases in between. The length of the CDR3 is 12 residues. Germline V gene lookup returns CDR1 SQVTM and CDR2 ANQGSEA. This clonotype was observed a few times.

This chain uses TRBV29-1 with TRBJ1-2, with D maybe TRBD1 (5 bases). Sequencing input: blood. The clonotype originates from a woman aged 18-35 years in good health. DNA for the CDR3: TGCAGCGTTCCCGGGCAGGGCCATGGCTACACCTTC. This sequence encodes CSVPGQGHGYTF.